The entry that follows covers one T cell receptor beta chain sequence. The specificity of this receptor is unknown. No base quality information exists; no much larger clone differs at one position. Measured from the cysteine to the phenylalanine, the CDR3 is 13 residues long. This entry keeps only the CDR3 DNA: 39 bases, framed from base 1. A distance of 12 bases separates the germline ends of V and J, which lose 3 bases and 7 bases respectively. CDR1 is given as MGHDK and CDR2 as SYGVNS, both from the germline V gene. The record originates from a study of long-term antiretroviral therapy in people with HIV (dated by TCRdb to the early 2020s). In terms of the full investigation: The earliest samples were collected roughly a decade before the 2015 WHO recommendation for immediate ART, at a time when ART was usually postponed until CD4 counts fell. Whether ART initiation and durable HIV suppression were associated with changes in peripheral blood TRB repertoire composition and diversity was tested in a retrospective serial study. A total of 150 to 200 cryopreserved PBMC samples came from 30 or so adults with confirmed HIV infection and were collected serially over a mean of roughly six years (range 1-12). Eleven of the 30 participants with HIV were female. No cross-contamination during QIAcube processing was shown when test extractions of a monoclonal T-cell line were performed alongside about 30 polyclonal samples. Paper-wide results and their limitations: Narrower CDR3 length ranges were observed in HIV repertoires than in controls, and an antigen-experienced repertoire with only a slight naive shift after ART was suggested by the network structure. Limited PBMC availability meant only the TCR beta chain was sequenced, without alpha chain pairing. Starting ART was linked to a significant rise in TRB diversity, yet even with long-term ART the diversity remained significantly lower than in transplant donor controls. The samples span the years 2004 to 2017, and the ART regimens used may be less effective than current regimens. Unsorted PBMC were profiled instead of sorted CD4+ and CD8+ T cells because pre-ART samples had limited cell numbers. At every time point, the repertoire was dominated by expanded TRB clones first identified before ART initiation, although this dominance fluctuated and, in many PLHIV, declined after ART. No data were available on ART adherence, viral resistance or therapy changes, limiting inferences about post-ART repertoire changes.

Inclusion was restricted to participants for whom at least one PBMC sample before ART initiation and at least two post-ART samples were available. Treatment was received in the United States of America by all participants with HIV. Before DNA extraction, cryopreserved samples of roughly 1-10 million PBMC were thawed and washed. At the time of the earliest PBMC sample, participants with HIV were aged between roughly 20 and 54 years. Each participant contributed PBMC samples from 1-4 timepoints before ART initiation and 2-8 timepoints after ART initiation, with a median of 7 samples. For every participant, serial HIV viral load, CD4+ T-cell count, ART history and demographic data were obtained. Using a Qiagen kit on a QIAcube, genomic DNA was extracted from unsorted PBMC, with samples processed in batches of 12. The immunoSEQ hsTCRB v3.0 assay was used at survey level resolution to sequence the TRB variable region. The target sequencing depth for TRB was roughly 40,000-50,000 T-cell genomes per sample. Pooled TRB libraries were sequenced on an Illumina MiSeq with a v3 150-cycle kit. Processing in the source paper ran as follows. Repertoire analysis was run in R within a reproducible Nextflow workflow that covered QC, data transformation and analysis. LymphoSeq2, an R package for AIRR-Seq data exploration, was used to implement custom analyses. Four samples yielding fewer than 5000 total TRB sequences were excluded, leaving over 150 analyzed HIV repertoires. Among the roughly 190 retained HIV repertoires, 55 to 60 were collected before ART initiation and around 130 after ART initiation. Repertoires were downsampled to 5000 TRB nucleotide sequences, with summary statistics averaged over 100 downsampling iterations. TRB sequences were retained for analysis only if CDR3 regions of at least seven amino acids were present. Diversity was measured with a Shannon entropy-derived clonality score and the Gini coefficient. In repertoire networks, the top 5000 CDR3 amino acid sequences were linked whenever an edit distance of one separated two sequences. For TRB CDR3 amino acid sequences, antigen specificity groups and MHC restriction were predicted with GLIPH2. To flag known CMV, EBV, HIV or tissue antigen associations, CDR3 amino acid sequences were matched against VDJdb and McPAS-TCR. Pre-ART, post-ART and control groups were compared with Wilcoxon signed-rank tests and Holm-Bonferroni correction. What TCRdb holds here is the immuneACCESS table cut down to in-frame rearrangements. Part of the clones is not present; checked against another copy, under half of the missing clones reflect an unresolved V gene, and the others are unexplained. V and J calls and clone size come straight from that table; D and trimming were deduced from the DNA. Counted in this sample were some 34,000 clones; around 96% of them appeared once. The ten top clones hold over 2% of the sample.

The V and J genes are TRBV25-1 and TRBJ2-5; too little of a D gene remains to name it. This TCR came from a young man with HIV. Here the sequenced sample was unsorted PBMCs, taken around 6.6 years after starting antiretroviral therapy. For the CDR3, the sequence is CASSDRMSGTQYF. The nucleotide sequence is TGTGCCAGCAGTGACCGGATGTCGGGGACCCAGTACTTC.